This T cell receptor (beta chain) was retrieved from a study of CXCR3-negative and CXCR3-positive naive CD8 T cells (dated by TCRdb to the late 2010s). Regarding the complete study: In total, 130 million to 150 million TRB reads were obtained, which works out to roughly 1.5 +/- 0.3 million reads per library. Data from 11 donors, pooled across two independent experiments, went into the diversity and physicochemical repertoire analyses. For the TRBV-TRBJ cluster analysis, the naive subsets came from a handful of donors, while the memory cells came from 3 donors. Study-level results and caveats: Because CXCR3 expression was partially decreased after cryopreservation, freshly isolated PBMCs were used for most assays. Compared with CXCR3-negative naive cells, CXCR3-positive naive cells had TRB CDR3s with higher hydrophobicity (lower Kidera factor 4), lower energy, and higher strength and volume indices. Surface CD5, linked to self-reactivity in mice, was comparable between naive subsets; TCR interaction strength was therefore also inferred from TRB CDR3 physicochemical properties. Both naive subsets had comparably high repertoire diversity, while memory CD8+ T cells had much lower repertoire diversity. Naive CXCR3-negative and CXCR3-positive cells from the same donor showed similar TRBV-TRBJ usage, whereas memory cells showed distinct patterns.

The sample was run on a NextSeq 550. The Human TCR Profiling Kit (MiLaboratory) was used to make UMI-labeled 5' RACE TRB cDNA libraries. The full amount of extracted RNA was used for cDNA synthesis, and the full amount of resulting cDNA was used for PCR amplification. Libraries were prepared in parallel with an identical number of PCR cycles. The paper's processing steps were these. About 57,000 +/- 9,900 unique UMI-labeled TRB cDNA molecules per library were extracted with MIGEC and MiXCR, with at least two reads per UMI required. Each library averaged about 37,000 +/- 9,700 functional in-frame TRB CDR3 nucleotide clonotypes without stop codons. After downsampling to 5000 UMI-labeled TRB molecules per sample, diversity metrics, including normalized Shannon-Wiener and Chao1, were computed in VDJtools. For the central five CDR3 residues, VDJtools calculated physicochemical properties weighted by clonotype size, namely interaction energy, strength, volume and Kidera factor 4. TCRdb reprocessed the public reads and reports one entry per CDR3 protein sequence, without DNA. V and J calls and clone size were set by TCRdb, not the authors. This sample's table has entries for 65,000 to 75,000 distinct CDR3 sequences. About 0.7% of the sample goes to the ten largest clones.

For every CD8+ T cell subset, approximately 330,000 cells were flow-sorted straight into RLT lysis buffer, and each subset was sorted in triplicate. Naive CD8+ T cells were defined stringently as CD45RO-CCR7+CD27+CD95- to exclude memory contaminants. Standard density gradient centrifugation was used to isolate peripheral blood mononuclear cells from buffy coats. A FACSAria III was used to flow-sort naive CD8+ T cells into CXCR3-negative and CXCR3-positive populations. Total RNA was extracted from sorted cells with an RNeasy Mini Kit. The CDR3, from cysteine to phenylalanine, totals 18 residues. The protein alone is recorded here. The CDR1 and CDR2 encoded by the germline V gene are KGHSH and LQKENI. With regard to this clonotype: No antigen is known for it.

Sequencing was done on a sample of naive CXCR3+ CD8+ T cells from blood. The cell subset or site label on this specimen signifies: CD45RO-CCR7+CD27+CD95- naive CD8+ T cells expressing CXCR3 (TNR3+). The rearrangement combines TRBV18 with TRBJ2-7; TCRdb reports TRBD1, a call that lacks DNA to check it against. This TCR was sampled from a human donor in good health. Some clones in this sample may be carry-over from other donors' samples. The CDR3 region reads CASSPEGIRGQGFYEHYF.